The 22 T cell receptor beta chains given below trace back to one sample, sequenced in a study of control samples from healthy donors and cancer patients. Assay used: immunoSEQ multiplex PCR; TCRdb lists only in-frame clones, some missing. The data show about 120,000 clones, with roughly nine tenths seen just once and about 7.2% held by the top ten. Sequenced material: blood. The source of these receptors is a woman aged 18-29 years in good health.

In DNA form, the CDR3 reads TGTGCCAGTAGTGCTGGGACTTCCTACAATCAGCCCCAGCATTTT. This sequence encodes CASSAGTSYNQPQHF. The J gene is TRBJ1-5, the V gene TRBV19, with D possibly matching TRBD1 (5 bases). CDR3 length: 15 amino acids. Trimming left V 5 bases short and J 3 bases short, with 14 bases between. The germline V gene has CDR1 LNHDA and CDR2 SQIVND (reference sequence).

The rearrangement joins TRBV5-8 to TRBJ2-1; 13 bases agree with TRBD2. The germline gives CDR1 SGHTS, CDR2 YDEGEE. Trimming removed 0 bases from V and 0 bases from J; junction bases left unmatched: 3. The CDR3 spans 18 residues. The CDR3 region has the DNA TGTGCCAGCAGCTTGGATTGGACTAGCGGGAGCTCCTACAATGAGCAGTTCTTC. Translation gives CASSLDWTSGSSYNEQFF.

This rearrangement joins TRBV28 to TRBJ1-2; D perhaps matches TRBD1 (5 bases). Germline V gene lookup returns CDR1 MDHEN and CDR2 SYDVKM. The CDR3 totals 14 residues. Trimming left V 3 bases short and J 1 base short, with 9 bases between. The chain's CDR3 is CASSLQGGNYGYTF. DNA of the CDR3: TGTGCCAGCAGTTTGCAGGGAGGTAACTATGGCTACACCTTC.

The chain employs TRBV25-1 and TRBJ2-3, with no clear D. This CDR3 spans 12 amino acids. Trimming removed 6 bases at V and 4 bases at J, with 8 bases between. Germline lookup yields CDR1 MGHDK and CDR2 SYGVNS. CDR3 DNA: TGTGCCAGCAGACAAAGATCAGATACGCAGTATTTT. Translated, it gives CASRQRSDTQYF.

The J gene is TRBJ1-4, the V gene TRBV4-3; 7 bases align to TRBD1. CDR3 size: 19 residues. The ends lost 1 base at V and 0 bases at J; junction bases unmatched: 11. The germline gives CDR1 LGHNA, CDR2 YSLEER. This CDR3 reads CASSQAMPGGYATNEKLFF. CDR3 bases: TGCGCCAGCAGCCAAGCAATGCCAGGGGGATATGCAACTAATGAAAAACTGTTTTTT.

The V gene is TRBV6-5, the J gene TRBJ2-3, with 12 bases lining up with TRBD2. Losses at the gene ends were 2 bases for V and 1 base for J; bases not matched to a gene: 1. CDR1 is MNHEY, CDR2 SVGAGI, per germline. CDR3 size: 16 residues. Here the CDR3 reads CASSYPSGGGTDTQYF. Written as DNA, the CDR3 is TGTGCCAGCAGTTACCCTAGCGGGGGGGGCACAGATACGCAGTATTTT.

The sample holds one count of this clone. Its ends do not fully match the called genes, so a read error is possible. V is TRBV9 and J is TRBJ2-3; 7 bases are shared with TRBD1. Germline V gene sequence: CDR1 SGDLS, CDR2 YYNGEE. The CDR3 has 18 residues. CDR3 loop: CASGVASGQDPRTDTQYF. CDR3 coding DNA: TGTGCCAGCGGCGTAGCCTCTGGACAGGATCCCCGCACAGATACGCAGTATTTT.

The J gene is TRBJ1-2, the V gene TRBV5-1, with D perhaps matching TRBD1 (6 bases). The V gene lost 1 base and the J gene lost 8 bases, with 18 bases spanning the gap. The germline V gene has CDR1 SGHRS and CDR2 YFSETQ. This CDR3 spans 15 amino acids. As DNA, the CDR3 is TGCGCCAGCAGCTTGCCCGGAAACAGGGCGGGGGGCTACACCTTC. Protein: CASSLPGNRAGGYTF.

The V gene is TRBV28, the J gene TRBJ2-7; TRBD2 matches 7 bases. CDR3 length: 14 residues. With V trimmed by 6 bases and J by 6 bases, 11 bases remained unmatched. Germline CDR1 MDHEN, CDR2 SYDVKM. The CDR3 sequence is CASSPFGRSGEQYF. The CDR3 DNA is TGTGCCAGCAGCCCTTTCGGGAGGTCGGGCGAGCAGTACTTC. The entire variable domain, with the rest obtained from reference TRBV28 and TRBJ2-7, is as follows: DVKVTQSSRYLVKRTGEKVFLECVQDMDHENMFWYRQDPGLGLRLIYFSYDVKMKEKGDIPEGYSVSREKKERFSLILESASTNQTSMYLCASSPFGRSGEQYFGPGTRLTVT.

There are a few counts of this clone. This rearrangement joins TRBV12-3 or TRBV12-4 to TRBJ1-2, with D tentatively TRBD1 (5 bases). With 7 bases removed from V and 8 bases from J, the gap between germline ends came to 14 bases. The CDR3 length is 12 residues. Here the CDR3 DNA reads TGTGCCAGCACCCTTATAGGGGAAGGCTACACCTTC. This gives the protein CASTLIGEGYTF.

CDR3 sequence reads: CASSRSGTATTYEQYF. The CDR3 DNA sequence: TGTGCCAGCAGTCGTTCCGGGACAGCGACCACCTACGAGCAGTACTTC. The rearrangement links TRBV28 to TRBJ2-7; 7 nucleotides match TRBD1. Germline V gene lookup returns CDR1 MDHEN and CDR2 SYDVKM. After removal of 5 bases from V and 2 bases from J, the junction contained 12 bases not matched to a gene. The CDR3 runs 16 residues.

The chain links TRBV4-1 to TRBJ2-4, with 13 bases aligning to TRBD2. The length of the CDR3 is 16 residues. Germline V CDR1 and CDR2: MGHRA, YSYEKL. V gave up 4 bases and J gave up 7 bases; unmatched junction bases: 7. CDR3 bases: TGCGCCAGCAGCCCAAGGACTAGCGGGAGCGGTAACATTCAGTACTTC. It encodes CASSPRTSGSGNIQYF.

This chain uses TRBV19 with TRBJ1-2; D gene unclear. The CDR3 extends over 15 amino acids. Between the trimmed V and J ends, which lost 7 bases and 6 bases, there was a span of 21 bases. Germline values: CDR1 LNHDA, CDR2 SQIVND (reference sequence). In nucleotides, the CDR3 is TGTGCCAGTATCAAAGTGGGGAATGGAGTAGATGGCTACACCTTC. Its translation: CASIKVGNGVDGYTF.

The chain uses TRBV2 and TRBJ2-1, with TRBD1 identical over 9 bases. Germline V gene lookup returns CDR1 SNHLY and CDR2 FYNNEI. Losses at the gene ends were 6 bases for V and 5 bases for J; bases not matched to a gene: 11. The CDR3 runs 16 residues. CDR3 DNA sequence: TGTGCCAGCAGAAGACGCCGACAGGGGGATAACAATGAGCAGTTCTTC. Translation gives CASRRRRQGDNNEQFF.

This rearrangement joins TRBV20-1 to TRBJ2-7, with D perhaps matching TRBD1 (5 bases). Trimming removed 3 bases from V and 7 bases from J, with 13 bases in between. Germline V gene lookup returns CDR1 DFQATT and CDR2 SNEGSKA (reference sequence). This CDR3 has 12 amino acids. The CDR3 reads CSASPTGWEQYF. CDR3 in DNA: TGCAGTGCTAGTCCCACAGGTTGGGAGCAGTACTTC.

The chain links TRBV5-1 to TRBJ1-1; D possibly corresponds to TRBD1 (6 bases). V lost 0 bases to trimming and J lost 5 bases, with 14 bases between them. The CDR3 contains 15 residues. Germline V CDR1 and CDR2: SGHRS, YFSETQ. The DNA of the CDR3 is TGCGCCAGCAGCTTGGTTGACAGGCGAGCTACTGAAGCTTTCTTT. Protein sequence: CASSLVDRRATEAFF.

The J gene is TRBJ2-2, the V gene TRBV7-2, with 11 bases lining up with TRBD1. There are 14 residues in the CDR3. J lost 7 bases, V lost 8 bases, and 6 bases had no gene match. CDR1 and CDR2 from the germline V gene are SGHTA and FQGNSA. DNA of the CDR3: TGTGCCAGCGAAGGACAGGGGGCTGTCGGGGAGCTGTTTTTT. Protein: CASEGQGAVGELFF.

The genes are TRBV10-3 and TRBJ2-6, with D possibly called TRBD1 or TRBD2 (5 bases each). CDR3 length: 18 amino acids. Germline V gene sequence: CDR1 ENHRY, CDR2 SYGVKD. The V end lost 6 bases, the J end lost 0 bases, and 18 bases lay between the germline ends. The CDR3 reads CAIRRKGTDISGANVLTF. As DNA, the CDR3 is TGTGCCATCAGAAGAAAAGGGACGGACATCTCTGGGGCCAACGTCCTGACTTTC.

The DNA for the CDR3 is TGTGCCAGCAGTTCGGGACAGGGGGTCTTTTATGGCTACACCTTC. This gives the protein CASSSGQGVFYGYTF. This chain links TRBV28 with TRBJ1-2; 11 nucleotides agree with TRBD1. Germline V CDR1 and CDR2: MDHEN, SYDVKM. The CDR3 has 15 amino acids. The V segment lost 4 bases and the J segment 5 bases; nucleotides outside the gene matches: 6.

This CDR3 is CASIYGDRGQNEQFF. CDR3 nucleotide sequence: TGTGCCAGCATTTATGGGGACAGGGGGCAGAATGAGCAGTTCTTC. The chain uses TRBV28 and TRBJ2-1; 12 bases match TRBD1. The V gene end was trimmed by 7 bases and the J gene end by 7 bases; junction bases not matched to a gene: 8. The germline V gene encodes CDR1 MDHEN and CDR2 SYDVKM. The CDR3 consists of 15 residues.

This rearrangement joins TRBV5-4 to TRBJ1-1; D is uncertain. The V gene's germline CDR1 is SGHNT and CDR2 YYREEE (reference sequence). The V end lost 0 bases, the J end lost 8 bases, and 5 bases lay between the germline ends. CDR3 size: 11 residues. CDR3 nucleotides: TGTGCCAGCAGCTTGGGAGGAGAAGCTTTCTTT. Protein: CASSLGGEAFF.

The V call is TRBV4-3, the J call TRBJ1-1; D call uncertain. The V gene's germline CDR1 is LGHNA and CDR2 YSLEER. V was shortened by 0 bases and J by 0 bases, with 14 bases between the two germline ends. The CDR3 covers 17 residues. The CDR3 sequence: CASSQDRGGSMNTEAFF. Here the CDR3 DNA reads TGCGCCAGCAGCCAAGATCGGGGTGGGAGTATGAACACTGAAGCTTTCTTT.